The clone carrying this T cell receptor beta chain is labeled medium-sized (0.01 to 0.1%). Its antigen is not identified. Losses at the gene ends were 1 base for V and 5 bases for J; bases not matched to a gene: 9. Per the germline V gene, CDR1 is SGHAT and CDR2 is FQNNGV. The length of the CDR3 is 17 residues. Co-extraction of RNA and DNA was performed on 20-30 mg of unsorted bulk tissue. Infection with HBV was chronic in patients; they were treatment-naive. Every tumor sample held more than 85% viable tumor cells. A constant-region primer served to make TCR beta cDNA from roughly 460 ng total RNA. Libraries for TCR beta were built through three nested multiplex PCR rounds, which together made up a slightly modified ARM-PCR procedure. In the first two PCR rounds, TRBV1-TRBV30 forward primers were paired with a C-beta reverse primer, and each round lasted roughly 9 cycles. Using its own MiXCR run on the multiplex PCR reads, TCRdb lists one record per CDR3 protein. The data show 95,000 to 100,000 distinct CDR3 sequences, with around 71% seen just once and 10% to 15% held by the top ten.

These data originate in a study of tumor-infiltrating lymphocytes in primary liver carcinoma. Study-level information: There were tumors of stage T1-T3 N0M0, each 4.2 to 10 cm across.

Study-level findings and limits: Between tumor regions, pairs overlapped more than tumor-adjacent and tumor-blood pairs did.

Sequencing input: liver tumor tissue from sampling region 2. Stated subset: tumor region T2, inferior pole. The rearrangement uses TRBV11-2 and TRBJ2-5, with 11 bases fitting TRBD2. The origin of this receptor is a woman aged 55-69 years with primary liver carcinoma and hepatitis B virus infection. The CDR3 sequence is CASSLVGTSGGGETQYF. CDR3 in DNA: TGTGCCAGCAGCTTAGTGGGGACTAGCGGAGGCGGGGAGACCCAGTACTTC. Full variable domain (remainder filled in from reference TRBV11-2 and TRBJ2-5): EAGVAQSPRYKIIEKRQSVAFWCNPISGHATLYWYQQILGQGPKLLIQFQNNGVVDDSQLPKDRFSAERLKGVDSTLKIQPAKLEDSAVYLCASSLVGTSGGGETQYFGPGTRLLVL.